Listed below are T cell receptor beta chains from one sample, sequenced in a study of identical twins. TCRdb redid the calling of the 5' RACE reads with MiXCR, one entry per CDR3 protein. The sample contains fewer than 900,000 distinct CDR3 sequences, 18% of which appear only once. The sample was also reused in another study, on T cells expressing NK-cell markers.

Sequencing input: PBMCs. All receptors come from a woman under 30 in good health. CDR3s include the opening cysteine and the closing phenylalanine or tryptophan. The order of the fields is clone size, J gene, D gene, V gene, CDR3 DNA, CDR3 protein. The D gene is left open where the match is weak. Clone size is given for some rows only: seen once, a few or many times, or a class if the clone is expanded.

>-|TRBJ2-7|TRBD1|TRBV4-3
TGCGCCAGCAGCCAAGATTCAGGACAGGGCTGGGGTTACGAGCAGTACTTC
CASSQDSGQGWGYEQYF
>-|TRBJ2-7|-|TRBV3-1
TGTGCCAGCAGCTCAGCCAGGGCAAGCTCCTACGAGCAGTACTTC
CASSSARASSYEQYF
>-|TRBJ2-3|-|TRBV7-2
TGTGCCAGCAGCTCCCGAACCGGTACTACGCAGTATTTT
CASSSRTGTTQYF
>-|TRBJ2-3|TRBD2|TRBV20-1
TGCAGTGCTAGCAGCGGGAAGTGGAGCACAGATACGCAGTATTTT
CSASSGKWSTDTQYF
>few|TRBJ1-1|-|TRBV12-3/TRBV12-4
TGTGCCAGCAGTTTGCAGGGTATAGCAGCTTTCTTT
CASSLQGIAAFF
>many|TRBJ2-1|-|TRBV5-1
TGCGCCAGCAGCGTTCAAGTGAACTCCTACAATGAGCAGTTCTTC
CASSVQVNSYNEQFF
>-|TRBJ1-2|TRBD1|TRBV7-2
TGTGCCAGCAGCTCAAAGGGACAGGGCAACGGCTACACCTTC
CASSSKGQGNGYTF
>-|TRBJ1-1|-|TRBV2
TGTGCCAGCCGGAGGGGCGGGGACACTGAAGCTTTCTTT
CASRRGGDTEAFF
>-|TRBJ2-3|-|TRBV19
TGTGCCAGTAGTATTCGACCCCCCCCGGCCGATACGCAGTATTTT
CASSIRPPPADTQYF
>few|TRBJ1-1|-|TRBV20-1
TGCAGTGCTAGCCCCTCTTACGGTCTTGAAGCTTTCTTT
CSASPSYGLEAFF
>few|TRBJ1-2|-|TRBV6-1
TGTGCCAGCACCAGGGGCGACAGTGATGGCTACACCTTC
CASTRGDSDGYTF
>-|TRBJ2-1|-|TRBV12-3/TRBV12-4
TGTGCCAGCAGTCGGACTTCCAATGAGCAGTTCTTC
CASSRTSNEQFF
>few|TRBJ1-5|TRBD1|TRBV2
TGTGCCAGCAGTTCGGGACAGGGTTCGGTTCAGCCCCAGCATTTT
CASSSGQGSVQPQHF
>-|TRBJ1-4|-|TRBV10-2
TGCGCCAGCAGTCGGGGACCCCGGGACAATGAAAAACTGTTTTTT
CASSRGPRDNEKLFF
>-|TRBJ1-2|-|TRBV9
TGTGCCAGCAGCGAATACAGGGAAATTGGCTACACCTTC
CASSEYREIGYTF
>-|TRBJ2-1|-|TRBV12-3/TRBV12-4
TGTGCCAGCAGTTCCGGGAATTGGAAGTTCTTC
CASSSGNWKFF
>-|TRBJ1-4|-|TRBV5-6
TGTGCCAGCAGCTCGGGGGTCGGCGGAAAACTGTTTTTT
CASSSGVGGKLFF
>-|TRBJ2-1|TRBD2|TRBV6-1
TGTGCCAGCAGCTCACTAGCGGGGGCGGGCAATGAGCAGTTCTTC
CASSSLAGAGNEQFF
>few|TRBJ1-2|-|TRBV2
TGTGCCACCCGCGTTGGGAGGTCGCATGGCTACACCTTC
CATRVGRSHGYTF
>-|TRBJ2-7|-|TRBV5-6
TGTGCCAGCAGCTTGTGGCGGGATTACCTAGGCGAGCAGTACTTC
CASSLWRDYLGEQYF
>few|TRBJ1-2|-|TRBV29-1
TGCAGCGTTGGCGTCTCGGGCGCCCGGAAGGCCTTC
CSVGVSGARKAF
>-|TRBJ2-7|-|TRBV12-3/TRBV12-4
TGTGCCAGCAGTGACACCGCCTACGAGCAGTACTTC
CASSDTAYEQYF
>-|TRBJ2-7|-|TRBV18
TGTGCCAGCTCCCCATCCGGGACAAGGTGGATCTACGAGCAGTACTTC
CASSPSGTRWIYEQYF
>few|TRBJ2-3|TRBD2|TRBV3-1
TGTGCCAGCAGTCCCCACCCCGGGACTAGCGACGCAGATACGCAGTATTTT
CASSPHPGTSDADTQYF
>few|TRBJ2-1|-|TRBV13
TGTGCCAGCAGCCGCCGGGACTCGGGGGCCAATGAGCAGTTCTTC
CASSRRDSGANEQFF
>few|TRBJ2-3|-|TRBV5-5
TGTGCCAGCAGCTTGAGGGCTACAAATACAGATACGCAGTATTTT
CASSLRATNTDTQYF
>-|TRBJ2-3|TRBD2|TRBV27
TGTGCCAGCAGTTCACTACTAGCGGGGGGAGGAGATACGCAGTATTTT
CASSSLLAGGGDTQYF
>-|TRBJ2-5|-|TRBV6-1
TGTGCCAGCCGAAAACCGGGACACCAGCAAGAGACCCAGTACTTC
CASRKPGHQQETQYF
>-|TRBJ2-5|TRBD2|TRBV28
TGTGCCAGCAGTTTCCTCCCCGGACTAGCGGGTTTACAAGAGACCCAGTACTTC
CASSFLPGLAGLQETQYF
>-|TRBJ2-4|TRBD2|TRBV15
TGTGCCACCACTGGGACTAAAAAAAACATTCAGTACTTC
CATTGTKKNIQYF
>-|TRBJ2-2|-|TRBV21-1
TGTGCCAGCAGCCAGGGAGGTCCCAGCCAAAACACCGGGGAGCTGTTTTTT
CASSQGGPSQNTGELFF
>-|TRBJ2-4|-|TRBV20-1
TGCAGTGCTAGAGTTGGGGGACTAGCCAAAAACATTCAGTACTTC
CSARVGGLAKNIQYF
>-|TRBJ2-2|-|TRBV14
TGTGCCAGCAGCCTCCTAGCGAACACCCTAGGGGAGCTGTTTTTT
CASSLLANTLGELFF
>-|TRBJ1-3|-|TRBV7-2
TGTGCCAGCAGCTTATGGGATGGTGGAAACACCATATATTTT
CASSLWDGGNTIYF
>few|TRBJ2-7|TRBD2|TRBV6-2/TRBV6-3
TGTGCCAGCAGTTTTGCGGGAGAGACCTACGAGCAGTACTTC
CASSFAGETYEQYF
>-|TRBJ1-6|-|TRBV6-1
TGTGCCAGCACAAGGGTCACAGGGTCTAATTCACCCCTCCACTTT
CASTRVTGSNSPLHF
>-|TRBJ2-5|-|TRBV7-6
TGTGCCAGCAGCTTAGTTTGGCAGATCCTCGGCCAAGAGACCCAGTACTTC
CASSLVWQILGQETQYF
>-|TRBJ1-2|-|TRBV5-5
TGTGCCAGCAGCTCGGACGTAAAAGGGAATGGCTACACCTTC
CASSSDVKGNGYTF
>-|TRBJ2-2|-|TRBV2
TGTGCCAGCCTCGGGGGATTGGGAACCGGGGAGCTGTTTTTT
CASLGGLGTGELFF
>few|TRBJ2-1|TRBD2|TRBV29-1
TGCAGCGTTGCCCTTAGACTAGCGGCTAATGAGCAGTTCTTC
CSVALRLAANEQFF
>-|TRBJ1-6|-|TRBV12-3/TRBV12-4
TGTGCCAGCAGTTTGGGGACGGCTCTCGGGACCCTCCACTTT
CASSLGTALGTLHF
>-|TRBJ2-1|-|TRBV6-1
TGTGCCAGCAGGGGAGAGCGGTTATCCTACAATGAGCAGTTCTTC
CASRGERLSYNEQFF